Listed below are T cell receptor beta chains from one sample, sequenced in a study of cytomegalovirus exposure and HLA in healthy donors. The method was immunoSEQ multiplex PCR; TCRdb's version includes in-frame clones alone and lacks a portion of them. This sample has 95,000 to 150,000 clones; roughly 77% occur once, and the top ten carry about 1.8%. The source material was PBMCs. The source of these receptors is a man aged 40-50 years in good health and CMV-seronegative. Each CDR3 is given with its conserved first and last residue. A D gene is named only where the DNA matches it firmly. The listing skips clone size in some rows; elsewhere it reads once, few, many or a size class.

V	size	J	D	CDR3	DNA
TRBV9	.	TRBJ2-5	.	CASSVAVGVETQYF	TGTGCCAGCAGCGTAGCTGTAGGGGTGGAGACCCAGTACTTC
TRBV5-6	.	TRBJ1-2	TRBD1	CASSRRQGVPGLDGYTF	TGTGCCAGCAGCAGACGACAGGGTGTCCCGGGATTAGATGGCTACACCTTC
TRBV12-5	.	TRBJ2-7	TRBD1	CASGRQGGTYEQYF	TGTGCTAGTGGTCGACAGGGCGGTACCTACGAGCAGTACTTC
TRBV27	.	TRBJ1-1	TRBD1	CASSLSGTGSGAFF	TGTGCCAGCAGTTTATCCGGGACAGGGAGCGGAGCTTTCTTT
TRBV6-1	.	TRBJ1-2	TRBD1	CASNRGADYGYTF	TGTGCCAGTAACAGGGGCGCTGACTATGGCTACACCTTC
TRBV19	.	TRBJ2-3	TRBD2	CASRERGSSDTQYF	TGTGCCAGTAGGGAGCGGGGGAGCTCAGATACGCAGTATTTT
TRBV6-5	.	TRBJ2-3	.	CASSYQAGVADTQYF	TGTGCCAGCAGTTACCAGGCAGGGGTTGCAGATACGCAGTATTTT
TRBV7-9	.	TRBJ2-1	TRBD2	CASPQVSASGIYNEQFF	TGTGCCAGCCCCCAAGTGTCGGCTAGCGGGATTTACAATGAGCAGTTCTTC
TRBV10-3	.	TRBJ2-1	.	CAISAAGSSYNEQFF	TGTGCCATCAGTGCGGCGGGGAGCTCCTACAATGAGCAGTTCTTC
TRBV6-1	.	TRBJ2-1	.	CASSERAHEQFF	TGTGCCAGCAGTGAGAGGGCGCATGAGCAGTTCTTC
TRBV19	.	TRBJ1-6	.	CASTHGGTGRNSPLHF	TGTGCCAGTACCCATGGAGGAACGGGTAGAAATTCACCCCTCCACTTT
TRBV27	few	TRBJ1-1	.	CASSPGLGAGLDVSNTEAFF	TGTGCCAGCAGCCCCGGATTGGGGGCAGGGCTGGACGTTAGCAACACTGAAGCTTTCTTT
TRBV27	.	TRBJ2-5	TRBD2	CASSLSPRNGGVKQETQYF	TGTGCCAGCAGTTTATCTCCTCGTAACGGGGGGGTCAAGCAAGAGACCCAGTACTTC
TRBV7-2	.	TRBJ1-3	TRBD1	CASSFGPGGSGNTIYF	TGTGCCAGCAGCTTCGGTCCAGGGGGTTCTGGAAACACCATATATTTT
TRBV19	once	TRBJ2-7	TRBD2	CASSPSPGLAGSYEQYF	TGTGCCAGTAGCCCCAGCCCGGGACTAGCGGGTTCCTACGAGCAGTACTTC
TRBV6-5	.	TRBJ1-3	TRBD1	CASSYGTVAGNTIYF	TGTGCCAGCAGTTACGGGACAGTAGCTGGAAACACCATATATTTT
TRBV13	.	TRBJ1-4	.	CASSLAGAGEKLFF	TGTGCCAGCAGCTTAGCAGGGGCTGGAGAAAAACTGTTTTTT
TRBV7-2	.	TRBJ1-5	TRBD1	CASSQGGGQGNQPQHF	TGTGCCAGCAGCCAGGGTGGGGGACAGGGCAATCAGCCCCAGCATTTT
TRBV5-8	.	TRBJ2-3	.	CASSLGRAGATDTQYF	TGTGCCAGCAGCTTGGGTCGAGCGGGTGCTACAGATACGCAGTATTTT
TRBV18	.	TRBJ2-3	.	CASSPGGVTDTQYF	TGTGCCAGCTCACCAGGAGGGGTGACAGATACGCAGTATTTT
TRBV7-2	once	TRBJ1-5	.	CASSPGEYSNQPQHF	TGTGCCAGCAGCCCCGGTGAATATAGCAATCAGCCCCAGCATTTT
TRBV30	.	TRBJ2-7	TRBD1	CAWKGQAFREQYF	TGTGCCTGGAAGGGACAGGCCTTTCGGGAGCAGTACTTC
TRBV7-9	few	TRBJ2-2	TRBD1	CASSPGQGAGELFF	TGTGCCAGCAGCCCGGGACAGGGAGCCGGGGAGCTGTTTTTT
TRBV5-1	.	TRBJ1-2	TRBD1	CASSFISGGGYGYTF	TGCGCCAGCAGCTTCATTTCAGGGGGCGGGTATGGCTACACCTTC
TRBV11-2	once	TRBJ1-1	.	CASSTREGVHTEAFF	TGTGCCAGCAGCACCCGGGAGGGTGTGCACACTGAAGCTTTCTTT
TRBV5-1	.	TRBJ2-5	TRBD1	CASSLRTGVEETQYF	TGCGCCAGCAGCTTACGGACAGGGGTAGAGGAGACCCAGTACTTC
TRBV30	.	TRBJ2-1	TRBD1	CAWRIQGGNEQFF	TGTGCCTGGAGGATACAGGGGGGCAATGAGCAGTTCTTC
TRBV7-6	.	TRBJ2-2	TRBD1	CASSLRQGVDTGELFF	TGTGCCAGCAGCCTTCGACAGGGGGTTGACACCGGGGAGCTGTTTTTT
TRBV10-3	few	TRBJ1-5	.	CATRDTAFVQPQHF	TGTGCCACTAGGGACACCGCTTTTGTACAGCCCCAGCATTTT
TRBV30	.	TRBJ1-1	.	CACRGLNTEAFF	TGTGCCTGCCGAGGTTTGAACACTGAAGCTTTCTTT
TRBV5-8	few	TRBJ1-1	.	CASSLEAGFEAFF	TGTGCCAGCAGCTTGGAAGCAGGGTTTGAAGCTTTCTTT
TRBV7-2	.	TRBJ2-7	.	CASSWEVRTPLGEQYF	TGTGCCAGCAGCTGGGAGGTCCGGACTCCACTCGGCGAGCAGTACTTC
TRBV5-6	few	TRBJ1-6	.	CASSVVEVDSPLHF	TGTGCCAGCAGCGTGGTAGAGGTTGACTCACCCCTCCACTTT
TRBV6-4	.	TRBJ2-7	TRBD2	CASSGERERSYEQYF	TGTGCCAGCAGTGGGGAGCGGGAGAGGTCCTACGAGCAGTACTTC
TRBV18	few	TRBJ1-1	TRBD1	CASSPRTGTTNTEAFF	TGTGCCAGCTCACCCCGGACAGGGACCACGAACACTGAAGCTTTCTTT
TRBV5-5	once	TRBJ1-2	.	CASRALGRGGGYTF	TGTGCCAGCAGGGCCCTTGGCAGGGGTGGTGGCTACACCTTC
TRBV21-1	.	TRBJ1-6	.	CASSNRFDRDRVKSPLHF	TGTGCCAGCAGCAACCGATTCGACCGGGACAGGGTTAAGTCACCCCTCCACTTT
TRBV19	.	TRBJ2-1	TRBD2	CASSRPSGSSYNEQFF	TGTGCCAGTAGTAGACCTAGCGGGAGCTCCTACAATGAGCAGTTCTTC
TRBV2	.	TRBJ2-3	.	CARRGGAEVGRTDTQYF	TGTGCCAGGAGAGGGGGGGCGGAGGTGGGCCGGACAGATACGCAGTATTTT
TRBV19	.	TRBJ2-1	TRBD2	CASGRLAGGINEQFF	TGTGCCAGTGGAAGACTAGCGGGGGGCATAAATGAGCAGTTCTTC
TRBV15	.	TRBJ1-4	TRBD1	CATSGPRGQATNEKLFF	TGTGCCACCAGCGGACCACGCGGACAGGCAACTAATGAAAAACTGTTTTTT
TRBV7-2	.	TRBJ2-1	TRBD2	CASSLDGREGEQFF	TGTGCCAGCAGCTTAGACGGCAGGGAGGGTGAGCAGTTCTTC
TRBV2	.	TRBJ2-3	.	CASKWGGPTDTQYF	TGTGCCAGCAAATGGGGGGGGCCCACAGATACGCAGTATTTT
TRBV9	.	TRBJ1-3	.	CASSTRHASGNTIYF	TGTGCCAGCAGCACCCGACATGCCTCTGGAAACACCATATATTTT
TRBV29-1	.	TRBJ1-1	TRBD1	CSVLFGTAFGTEAFF	TGCAGCGTTTTATTCGGGACAGCATTTGGCACTGAAGCTTTCTTT
TRBV4-1	.	TRBJ2-1	TRBD2	CASSESGRAYNEQFF	TGCGCCAGCAGCGAAAGCGGGAGGGCCTACAATGAGCAGTTCTTC
TRBV6-5	medium-sized	TRBJ2-7	TRBD1	CASSPGTGRYEQYF	TGTGCCAGCAGTCCCGGGACAGGACGTTACGAGCAGTACTTC
TRBV9	.	TRBJ1-3	.	CASSVEGNNPGNTIYF	TGTGCCAGCAGCGTAGAGGGGAATAATCCGGGAAACACCATATATTTT
TRBV4-3	.	TRBJ2-1	.	CASSRTKEEGQFF	TGCGCCAGCAGCCGGACAAAGGAGGAGGGGCAGTTCTTC
TRBV30	once	TRBJ1-3	.	CAWSVGGSGNTIYF	TGTGCCTGGAGTGTGGGGGGATCTGGAAACACCATATATTTT
TRBV4-2	few	TRBJ2-1	TRBD2	CASSRQPTGTSSHEQFF	TGTGCCAGCAGCCGGCAACCCACCGGGACTAGTTCTCATGAGCAGTTCTTC
TRBV5-6	.	TRBJ2-7	TRBD1	CASSSWDRAIYEQYF	TGTGCCAGCAGCTCATGGGACAGGGCGATCTACGAGCAGTACTTC
TRBV6-1	.	TRBJ2-2	.	CASRGHTNTGELFF	TGTGCCAGCAGGGGACACACGAACACCGGGGAGCTGTTTTTT
TRBV5-4	.	TRBJ2-7	TRBD2	CASRTSGTSYEQYF	TGTGCCAGCCGGACTAGCGGCACCTCCTACGAGCAGTACTTC